This T cell receptor (beta chain) was captured by sequencing in a study of blood T cell repertoires in COVID-19. Overall study: PBMCs, B-cell-depleted T cells, or T cells provided the cDNA or gDNA that made up the material.

CDR3 length equals 18 residues. The germline CDR1 and CDR2 sequences are MDHEN and SYDVKM. V gave up 5 bases and J gave up 0 bases, with 20 bases separating them. The authors' processing: Amplifying reference gene primers gave estimates of nucleated cell counts. Sequenced by immunoSEQ multiplex PCR; TCRdb stores in-frame clones only, minus some. D and trimming come from the DNA, and the V and J calls and clone size come from that table. The table shows under 550,000 clones, with approximately 90% occurring only once. Material for sequencing was peripheral blood. The receptor was isolated from a man between 18 and 35 years old with COVID-19, enrolled during active disease. J is TRBJ1-5 and V is TRBV28; D is undetermined. The CDR3 region has the DNA TGTGCCAGCAGTCACCCAACAAAAGCTAGAAATAGCAATCAGCCCCAGCATTTT. Translation: CASSHPTKARNSNQPQHF.